These 22 T cell receptor beta chains came from one sample sequenced in a study of T cells in tuberculosis. The assay was immunoSEQ multiplex PCR, and TCRdb's table has in-frame clones only and misses some. The sample holds some 30,000 clones; nearly 90% are singletons and the top ten take 5% to 6.5%. This sample's time point: new active TB diagnosis, blood taken before or within 7 days of starting treatment. The starting material was PBMCs, obtained at tuberculosis diagnosis. The receptors were gathered from an adult with tuberculosis.

This chain uses TRBV6-5 with TRBJ1-6; 7 bases agree with TRBD1. V gave up 4 bases and J gave up 10 bases; unmatched junction bases: 10. Germline V CDR1 and CDR2: MNHEY, SVGAGI. This CDR3 spans 15 amino acids. CDR3 in DNA: TGTGCCAGCAGTTCCAGCTTGACAGGGAGGTCACCCCTCCACTTT. It specifies CASSSSLTGRSPLHF.

This sequence joins TRBV7-9 and TRBJ1-1, with a weak D call TRBD1 (6 bases). The V gene lost 1 base and the J gene lost 3 bases, with 18 bases spanning the gap. The germline CDR1 and CDR2 sequences are SEHNR and FQNEAQ (reference sequence). The CDR3 covers 17 residues. This chain's CDR3 is CASSLGRGILQDTEAFF. CDR3 coding DNA: TGTGCCAGCAGCTTAGGCAGGGGAATCCTTCAGGACACTGAAGCTTTCTTT.

The J gene is TRBJ1-3, the V gene TRBV29-1, with 8 bases that match TRBD1. Germline-derived CDR1 and CDR2 are SQVTM and ANQGSEA. V dropped 7 bases and J dropped 0; count of bases not matched to a gene: 2. This CDR3 has 13 residues. The CDR3, as DNA: TGCAGCGCCGGGACAGGCTCTGGAAACACCATATATTTT. This translates into CSAGTGSGNTIYF.

This clone has a handful of counts. This sequence joins TRBV4-3 and TRBJ2-5, with 7 bases fitting TRBD2. CDR1 and CDR2 (germline): LGHNA, YSLEER. V shed 1 base and J 5 bases; nucleotides not matched to a gene: 13. This CDR3 spans 17 amino acids. The CDR3 DNA sequence: TGCGCCAGCAGCCAAGGTCTTAGCGGGCGGAGGTCCGAGACCCAGTACTTC. Its protein product is CASSQGLSGRRSETQYF.

This chain uses TRBV5-4 with TRBJ1-2; D is possibly TRBD1 (6 bases). This CDR3 contains 15 residues. Trimming shortened V by 5 bases and J by 6 bases, and 20 bases separated the two germline ends. CDR1 is SGHNT, CDR2 YYREEE, per germline (reference sequence). CDR3 nucleotides: TGTGCCAGCAGGCGGGGGGGTCAGGGGAAGGATGGCTACACCTTC. This sequence encodes CASRRGGQGKDGYTF.

This chain uses TRBV6-6 with TRBJ2-3; tentatively, D is TRBD2 (6 bases). CDR3 length: 12 residues. CDR1 is MNHNY and CDR2 is SVGAGI in the germline V gene (reference sequence). V lost 5 bases and J 5 bases, leaving 8 bases between the germline ends. CDR3 nucleotide sequence: TGTGCCAGCAGTCCCGGGAGAGATACGCAGTATTTT. Protein product: CASSPGRDTQYF.

This clone was seen only a few times. The V gene is TRBV6-6, the J gene TRBJ1-1, with D perhaps TRBD1 (5 bases). V lost 4 bases, J lost 0 bases, and 9 bases lay in between. The CDR3 runs to 14 residues. The germline V gene encodes CDR1 MNHNY and CDR2 SVGAGI (reference sequence). CDR3 residues: CASSFDRMNTEAFF. Here the CDR3 DNA reads TGTGCCAGCAGTTTCGACAGAATGAACACTGAAGCTTTCTTT.

The table lists this clone with a count of one. The J gene is TRBJ1-1, the V gene TRBV30; tentative D call: TRBD1 (5 bases). The CDR3 is 12 amino acids. V lost 5 bases and J 1 base, leaving 8 bases between the germline ends. Germline V gene data show CDR1 as GTSNPN and CDR2 as SVGIG (reference sequence). CDR3 DNA sequence: TGTGCCTGGCAGGGATGGAACACTGAAGCTTTCTTT. It encodes CAWQGWNTEAFF.

This chain connects TRBV29-1 to TRBJ1-2, with D maybe TRBD1 (6 bases). This CDR3 comprises 13 residues. Germline V CDR1 and CDR2: SQVTM, ANQGSEA. V lost 7 bases and J 3 bases, leaving 15 bases between the germline ends. Here the CDR3 reads CSGAGDLDYGYTF. CDR3 sequence (DNA): TGCAGCGGAGCAGGGGACCTCGACTATGGCTACACCTTC.

The CDR3 here is CASSLGVARAEQFF. The CDR3 DNA sequence: TGCGCCAGCAGCTTGGGGGTTGCGCGGGCGGAGCAGTTCTTC. The chain uses TRBV5-1 and TRBJ2-1; D is perhaps TRBD2 (5 bases). This CDR3 is 14 amino acids long. With 0 bases removed from V and 10 bases from J, the gap between germline ends came to 14 bases. Germline values: CDR1 SGHRS, CDR2 YFSETQ.

This chain uses TRBV28 with TRBJ1-1; no clear D. V was cut by 6 bases and J by 5 bases, with 19 bases left in between. The CDR3 contains 15 residues. From germline, CDR1 is MDHEN and CDR2 SYDVKM. CDR3 sequence reads: CASRPTSRRGTEAFF. The CDR3 DNA reads TGTGCCAGCAGACCTACCTCACGGAGAGGGACTGAAGCTTTCTTT.

V usage is TRBV30 and J usage is TRBJ1-5, with D hard to call. The V and J ends lost 4 bases and 4 bases respectively, with 8 bases between them. The germline V gene has CDR1 GTSNPN and CDR2 SVGIG (reference sequence). The CDR3 covers 12 residues. DNA of the CDR3: TGTGCCTGGAATGACGGGAATCAGCCCCAGCATTTT. It is translated as CAWNDGNQPQHF. Together with reference TRBV30 and TRBJ1-5, the CDR3 gives the full variable domain: SQTIHQWPATLVQPVGSPLSLECTVEGTSNPNLYWYRQAAGRGLQLLFYSVGIGQISSEVPQNLSASRPQDRQFILSSKKLLLSDSGFYLCAWNDGNQPQHFGDGTRLSIL.

The rearrangement uses TRBV7-9 and TRBJ2-7, with TRBD2 identical over 7 bases. This CDR3 is built from 14 residues. The ends lost 7 bases at V and 2 bases at J; junction bases unmatched: 8. The germline CDR1 and CDR2 sequences are SEHNR and FQNEAQ (reference sequence). CDR3 sequence (DNA): TGTGCCAGCACAACGGGCGGGAGACCCTACGAGCAGTACTTC. Translating it yields CASTTGGRPYEQYF. Together with reference TRBV7-9 and TRBJ2-7, the CDR3 gives the full variable domain: DTGVSQNPRHKITKRGQNVTFRCDPISEHNRLYWYRQTLGQGPEFLTYFQNEAQLEKSRLLSDRFSAERPKGSFSTLEIQRTEQGDSAMYLCASTTGGRPYEQYFGPGTRLTVT.

This chain joins TRBV28 and TRBJ2-1; TRBD1 matches at 9 bases. The CDR3 has 17 residues. Germline-derived CDR1 and CDR2 are MDHEN and SYDVKM. With V trimmed by 5 bases and J by 2 bases, 10 bases remained unmatched. Here the CDR3 reads CASSPTLGTGTYNEQFF. The CDR3 DNA reads TGTGCCAGCAGTCCTACACTCGGGACAGGGACCTACAATGAGCAGTTCTTC.

The V gene is TRBV10-2, the J gene TRBJ1-1; D gene ambiguous. CDR1 is WSHSY and CDR2 is SAAADI in the germline V gene. The CDR3 runs to 14 residues. With 6 bases removed from V and 0 bases from J, the gap between germline ends came to 11 bases. CDR3 coding DNA: TGCGCCAGCAGGGGATGGGAGATGAACACTGAAGCTTTCTTT. This sequence encodes CASRGWEMNTEAFF.

The chain links TRBV29-1 to TRBJ1-2, with D unresolved. In germline, CDR1 is SQVTM, CDR2 ANQGSEA. Trimming took off 4 bases at V and 0 bases at J, with 12 bases between the two ends. The CDR3 spans 14 residues. The CDR3 region is CSVGRSASNYGYTF. For the CDR3, the DNA is TGCAGCGTTGGGCGGTCAGCCTCTAACTATGGCTACACCTTC. Looking up the rest from reference TRBV29-1 and TRBJ1-2 gives the full variable domain: SAVISQKPSRDICQRGTSLTIQCQVDSQVTMMFWYRQQPGQSLTLIATANQGSEATYESGFVIDKFPISRPNLTFSTLTVSNMSPEDSSIYLCSVGRSASNYGYTFGSGTRLTVV.

Written as DNA, the CDR3 is TGCGCCAGCAGGCCAGACACAGGGGCTAGTGGCTACACCTTC. It codes for CASRPDTGASGYTF. The chain couples TRBV5-1 to TRBJ1-2; 7 nucleotides line up with TRBD1. Germline assignment: CDR1 SGHRS and CDR2 YFSETQ. Trimming at V came to 5 bases and at J to 7 bases, leaving 11 bases not matched to a gene. The CDR3 has 14 residues.

The chain employs TRBV11-2 and TRBJ1-6; D uncertain. V lost 2 bases and J lost 10, with 12 bases in between. The CDR3 has 14 amino acids. Germline V gene data show CDR1 as SGHAT and CDR2 as FQNNGV. The CDR3 region has the DNA TGTGCCAGCAGCTTATTAAAATTGAGATCACCCCTCCACTTT. Its translation: CASSLLKLRSPLHF. Using reference TRBV11-2 and TRBJ1-6 for the parts outside the CDR3, the full variable domain is EAGVAQSPRYKIIEKRQSVAFWCNPISGHATLYWYQQILGQGPKLLIQFQNNGVVDDSQLPKDRFSAERLKGVDSTLKIQPAKLEDSAVYLCASSLLKLRSPLHFGNGTRLTVT.

This chain connects TRBV11-2 to TRBJ1-1; 7 bases match TRBD1. The CDR3 is 14 residues long. Germline V gene sequence: CDR1 SGHAT, CDR2 FQNNGV. The J segment lost 1 base and the V segment lost 7 bases, leaving 6 bases of the junction unmatched. This CDR3 reads CASTLGGGNTEAFF. The CDR3 DNA reads as TGTGCCAGCACCCTAGGGGGCGGGAACACTGAAGCTTTCTTT. Full variable domain (remainder filled in from reference TRBV11-2 and TRBJ1-1): EAGVAQSPRYKIIEKRQSVAFWCNPISGHATLYWYQQILGQGPKLLIQFQNNGVVDDSQLPKDRFSAERLKGVDSTLKIQPAKLEDSAVYLCASTLGGGNTEAFFGQGTRLTVV.

The chain carries TRBV29-1 and TRBJ2-7; TRBD1 matches 7 bases. The ends lost 5 bases at V and 2 bases at J; junction bases unmatched: 3. Germline lookup yields CDR1 SQVTM and CDR2 ANQGSEA. CDR3 length: 12 amino acids. CDR3 amino acids: CSVLDRAYEQYF. For the CDR3, the DNA is TGCAGCGTTTTAGACAGGGCCTACGAGCAGTACTTC.

The rearrangement joins TRBV9 to TRBJ1-1, with 7 bases matching TRBD1. J was trimmed by 2 bases and V by 4 bases; bases with no gene match: 11. The CDR3 sequence is 16 residues long. Germline lookup yields CDR1 SGDLS and CDR2 YYNGEE. CDR3 residues: CASSLTLQGRNTEAFF. DNA for the CDR3: TGTGCCAGCAGCCTGACCCTACAGGGGCGCAACACTGAAGCTTTCTTT.

The genes are TRBV7-2 and TRBJ2-5; no definite D call. Germline-derived CDR1 and CDR2 are SGHTA and FQGNSA. Deletions cut 3 bases from V and 7 bases from J, with 12 bases between. The CDR3 length is 13 residues. The CDR3, as DNA: TGTGCCAGCAGCTTGAGGAGTATTGGGACCCAGTACTTC. This codes for CASSLRSIGTQYF.